This T cell receptor (beta chain) originates from a study of cytomegalovirus exposure and HLA in healthy donors. Findings and limits, study-wide: Later analysis showed TCR association rates varying by HLA locus, highest for DRB1 and lowest for HLA-C. Among TCR sequences, most were rare, though some public TCRs appeared in many donors.

The CDR3 totals 14 residues. Germline CDR1 SGHVS, CDR2 FNYEAQ. Trimming cost V 1 base and J 3 bases, with 9 bases left between them. This clone has just one count. Its antigen remains unidentified. The PCR ran on 60 Vbeta and 13 Jbeta primers. The assay was immunoSEQ multiplex PCR, and TCRdb's table has in-frame clones only and misses some. The sample lists around 190,000 clones; 75% to 85% were seen once. Input material: PBMCs. This receptor was obtained from a woman in her forties or fifties in good health and CMV-seronegative. The genes are TRBV7-6 and TRBJ2-5; a weak D match, TRBD2 (6 bases). The chain's CDR3 is CASSLGTTKETQYF. The CDR3 coding sequence is TGTGCCAGCAGCTTAGGGACTACCAAAGAGACCCAGTACTTC.